This paragraph reports one T cell receptor (beta chain). The authors' processing: Amplification of reference gene primers provided the estimated nucleated cell counts. Method: immunoSEQ multiplex PCR; TCRdb's copy keeps in-frame clones and lacks some. The V and J calls and clone size are taken from that table; D and trimming were inferred from the DNA. The sample carries 100,000 to 150,000 clones, 85% to 90% recorded once. This sample stems from a study of blood T cell repertoires in COVID-19. Study context: COVID-19 samples from acute and convalescent phases originated in the United States, Italy and Spain.

With 3 bases removed from V and 3 bases from J, the gap between germline ends came to 8 bases. Germline V gene lookup returns CDR1 LGHDT and CDR2 YNNKEL (reference sequence). CDR3 length: 13 amino acids. The chain joins TRBV3-1 (or the pseudogene TRBV3-2) to TRBJ1-1, with D tentatively TRBD1 (5 bases). Sequenced sample: peripheral blood. This sequence was found in a man aged 55 to 69 with COVID-19, enrolled during active disease. The DNA of the CDR3 is TGTGCCAGCAGCCAGGGGGGGGACACTGAAGCTTTCTTT. Translation gives CASSQGGDTEAFF.